The 7 T cell receptor beta chains presented below share a single source sample, sequenced in a study of blood T cell repertoires in COVID-19. Using immunoSEQ multiplex PCR, the repertoire was profiled, and TCRdb retains in-frame clones only, with some absent. Of more than 250,000 clones in the sample, around 90% were seen once. The sample was PBMCs or T cells enriched from blood (not recorded which). These receptors were obtained from a woman in her 40s who had recovered from COVID-19.

As regards this clone: This CDR3 is also generated by other DNA sequences in the sample. The chain combines TRBV2 with TRBJ1-2; tentative D call: TRBD1 (6 bases). Germline CDR1 SNHLY, CDR2 FYNNEI. The V gene lost 4 bases and the J gene lost 4 bases, with 10 bases spanning the gap. The CDR3 contains 13 residues. The CDR3 nucleotides are TGTGCCAGCAGTGGAAGGGGGGGCTATGGCTACACCTTC. It is translated as CASSGRGGYGYTF.

This clone was seen many times. The genes are TRBV7-9 and TRBJ1-4, with D uncertain. With 5 bases removed from V and 5 bases from J, the gap between germline ends came to 12 bases. The CDR3 contains 14 residues. CDR1 and CDR2 from the germline V gene are SEHNR and FQNEAQ (reference sequence). This CDR3 reads CASSHGSQNEKLFF. CDR3 coding DNA: TGTGCCAGCAGCCACGGGAGTCAGAATGAAAAACTGTTTTTT.

This rearrangement joins TRBV6-2 or TRBV6-3 to TRBJ2-5; D is possibly TRBD1 (5 bases). CDR1 is MNHEY and CDR2 is SVGEGT in the germline V gene. The CDR3 has 15 amino acids. Trimming cost V 4 bases and J 4 bases, with 16 bases left between them. CDR3 region: CASSSGWLVPETQYF. In DNA, the CDR3 is TGTGCCAGCAGTTCAGGGTGGCTAGTCCCAGAGACCCAGTACTTC.

The chain carries TRBV10-3 and TRBJ1-1; 12 positions agree with TRBD1. The germline V gene has CDR1 ENHRY and CDR2 SYGVKD. The trim removed 6 bases at V and 6 bases at J, leaving 5 bases unmatched. The CDR3 runs to 14 residues. DNA for the CDR3: TGTGCCATCAGAACCGGGACAGGGGGCCCTGAAGCTTTCTTT. Translating gives CAIRTGTGGPEAFF.

This clone was picked up a small number of times. J is TRBJ1-1 and V is TRBV9; D may be TRBD1 (5 bases). The CDR3 totals 13 residues. V lost 1 base, J lost 4 bases, and 8 bases lay in between. From germline, CDR1 is SGDLS and CDR2 YYNGEE. This chain's CDR3 is CASSVTTATEAFF. CDR3 DNA: TGTGCCAGCAGCGTAACGACAGCCACTGAAGCTTTCTTT.

V usage is TRBV18 and J usage is TRBJ2-1; D is unclear. The V gene's germline CDR1 is KGHSH and CDR2 LQKENI. The V end was cut by 5 bases, the J end by 5 bases, with 16 bases between. The CDR3 sequence is 15 residues long. For the CDR3, the DNA is TGTGCCAGCTCAACCGGATACTATCGCGACAATGAGCAGTTCTTC. Protein: CASSTGYYRDNEQFF.

V and J are TRBV7-9 and TRBJ1-4, with 7 nucleotides matching TRBD1. There are 14 residues in the CDR3. V gave up 6 bases and J gave up 3 bases; unmatched junction bases: 4. Germline CDR1 and CDR2: SEHNR and FQNEAQ (reference sequence). CDR3 sequence reads: CASSSGTANEKLFF. The CDR3 DNA reads TGTGCCAGCAGTTCCGGGACAGCTAATGAAAAACTGTTTTTT. Filled out from reference TRBV7-9 and TRBJ1-4, the complete variable domain reads DTGVSQNPRHKITKRGQNVTFRCDPISEHNRLYWYRQTLGQGPEFLTYFQNEAQLEKSRLLSDRFSAERPKGSFSTLEIQRTEQGDSAMYLCASSSGTANEKLFFGSGTQLSVL.